This T cell receptor beta chain was observed in a study of blood T cell repertoires in COVID-19. On the study more broadly: The study drew acute and convalescent COVID-19 samples from the United States, Italy and Spain. Nucleic acid was either cDNA or gDNA, and it came from T cells, B-cell-depleted T cells, or PBMCs.

TCRdb's copy holds only in-frame clones and misses some; the assay was immunoSEQ multiplex PCR. The sample holds about 160,000 clones; roughly four fifths are singletons and the top ten take roughly a fifth. The CDR3 has 15 residues. Germline V gives CDR1 LNHDA, CDR2 SQIVND (reference sequence). J was trimmed by 1 base and V by 5 bases; bases with no gene match: 5. Sequencing was carried out using peripheral blood. The sequence was collected from a woman older than 75 with acute or convalescent COVID-19. The chain is built from TRBV19 and TRBJ1-1; TRBD1 matches at 9 bases. CDR3 sequence (DNA): TGTGCCAGTAGTTCGGGACAGGGAAAGAACACTGAAGCTTTCTTT. Encoded protein: CASSSGQGKNTEAFF.